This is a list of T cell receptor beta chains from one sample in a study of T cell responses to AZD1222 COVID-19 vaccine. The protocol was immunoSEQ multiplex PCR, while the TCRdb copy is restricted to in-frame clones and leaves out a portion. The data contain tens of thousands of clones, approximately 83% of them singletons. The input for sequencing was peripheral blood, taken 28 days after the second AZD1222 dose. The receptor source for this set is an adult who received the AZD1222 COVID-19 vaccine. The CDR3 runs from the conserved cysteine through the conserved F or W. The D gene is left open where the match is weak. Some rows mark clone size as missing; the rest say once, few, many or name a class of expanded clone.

CDR3aa: CASSHGTSTDTQYF
CDR3nt: TGTGCCAGCAGCCATGGGACTAGCACAGATACGCAGTATTTT
d_gene: .
len: 14
abundance: .
j_gene: TRBJ2-3
v_gene: TRBV3-1/TRBV3-2

CDR3aa: CASSLVGSSGNTIYF
CDR3nt: TGTGCCAGCAGCTTGGTGGGGAGCTCTGGAAACACCATATATTTT
d_gene: .
len: 15
abundance: .
j_gene: TRBJ1-3
v_gene: TRBV5-4

CDR3aa: CAWSVGGVQPQHF
CDR3nt: TGTGCCTGGAGTGTCGGAGGGGTCCAGCCCCAGCATTTT
d_gene: .
len: 13
abundance: .
j_gene: TRBJ1-5
v_gene: TRBV30

CDR3aa: CASSLVGAGNTIYF
CDR3nt: TGTGCCAGCAGCTTAGTAGGGGCTGGAAACACCATATATTTT
d_gene: .
len: 14
abundance: .
j_gene: TRBJ1-3
v_gene: TRBV11-2

CDR3aa: CASSTQGRNIQYF
CDR3nt: TGTGCCAGTAGTACCCAGGGTAGAAACATTCAGTACTTC
d_gene: .
len: 13
abundance: .
j_gene: TRBJ2-4
v_gene: TRBV19

CDR3aa: CASRNDRLTQYF
CDR3nt: TGTGCCAGTAGGAATGACAGGTTGACGCAGTATTTT
d_gene: .
len: 12
abundance: .
j_gene: TRBJ2-3
v_gene: TRBV19

CDR3aa: CASSYSIGQGIGGYTF
CDR3nt: TGTGCCAGCAGTTACTCGATTGGACAGGGAATAGGAGGCTACACCTTC
d_gene: TRBD1
len: 16
abundance: few
j_gene: TRBJ1-2
v_gene: TRBV6-5

CDR3aa: CASSLQVENTDTQYF
CDR3nt: TGTGCCAGCAGCCTTCAGGTTGAAAACACAGATACGCAGTATTTT
d_gene: .
len: 15
abundance: .
j_gene: TRBJ2-3
v_gene: TRBV11-2

CDR3aa: CASSLDLNSPLHF
CDR3nt: TGCGCCAGCAGCTTGGATTTGAATTCACCCCTCCACTTT
d_gene: .
len: 13
abundance: few
j_gene: TRBJ1-6
v_gene: TRBV5-1

CDR3aa: CASSQGRRLAGIGSYNEQFF
CDR3nt: TGTGCCAGCAGCCAAGGGCGTAGACTAGCGGGGATTGGCTCCTACAATGAGCAGTTCTTC
d_gene: TRBD2
len: 20
abundance: .
j_gene: TRBJ2-1
v_gene: TRBV4-2

CDR3aa: CASSQDLPHGGGGSQETQYF
CDR3nt: TGTGCCAGCAGCCAAGATCTCCCCCACGGCGGGGGTGGATCCCAAGAGACCCAGTACTTC
d_gene: TRBD2
len: 20
abundance: .
j_gene: TRBJ2-5
v_gene: TRBV4-2

CDR3aa: CASISYNEQFF
CDR3nt: TGTGCCAGTATTTCCTACAATGAGCAGTTCTTC
d_gene: .
len: 11
abundance: .
j_gene: TRBJ2-1
v_gene: TRBV19

CDR3aa: CASSPRGQGYHNSPLHF
CDR3nt: TGTGCCAGCTCACCTCGGGGACAGGGGTATCATAATTCACCCCTCCACTTT
d_gene: TRBD1
len: 17
abundance: .
j_gene: TRBJ1-6
v_gene: TRBV18

CDR3aa: CASSATGETQYF
CDR3nt: TGCGCCAGCAGCGCGACAGGGGAGACCCAGTACTTC
d_gene: TRBD1
len: 12
abundance: .
j_gene: TRBJ2-5
v_gene: TRBV5-1

CDR3aa: CASSFGVGEQFF
CDR3nt: TGTGCCAGCAGTTTTGGGGTGGGTGAGCAGTTCTTC
d_gene: .
len: 12
abundance: once
j_gene: TRBJ2-1
v_gene: TRBV12-3/TRBV12-4

CDR3aa: CASRVTGQDLYGYTF
CDR3nt: TGTGCCAGCAGGGTTACGGGACAGGACCTCTATGGCTACACCTTC
d_gene: TRBD1
len: 15
abundance: .
j_gene: TRBJ1-2
v_gene: TRBV2

CDR3aa: CASSGTGGYSPLHF
CDR3nt: TGTGCCAGCAGTGGTACAGGGGGCTATTCACCCCTCCACTTT
d_gene: TRBD1
len: 14
abundance: .
j_gene: TRBJ1-6
v_gene: TRBV25-1

CDR3aa: CASSSETGEGEKLFF
CDR3nt: TGTGCCAGCAGTAGCGAGACAGGGGAAGGGGAAAAACTGTTTTTT
d_gene: TRBD1
len: 15
abundance: once
j_gene: TRBJ1-4
v_gene: TRBV2

CDR3aa: CATSATFDTEAFF
CDR3nt: TGTGCCACCAGTGCTACATTTGACACTGAAGCTTTCTTT
d_gene: .
len: 13
abundance: .
j_gene: TRBJ1-1
v_gene: TRBV24-1

CDR3aa: CASSPRTGNTIYF
CDR3nt: TGTGCCAGCAGCCCCCGGACTGGAAACACCATATATTTT
d_gene: .
len: 13
abundance: .
j_gene: TRBJ1-3
v_gene: TRBV7-9

CDR3aa: CASSSWTDIYNEQFF
CDR3nt: TGTGCCAGCAGTTCCTGGACAGACATCTACAATGAGCAGTTCTTC
d_gene: .
len: 15
abundance: few
j_gene: TRBJ2-1
v_gene: TRBV25-1

CDR3aa: CASSLRTSGGAGEQFF
CDR3nt: TGTGCCAGCAGTCTCAGGACTAGCGGGGGGGCAGGTGAGCAGTTCTTC
d_gene: TRBD2
len: 16
abundance: .
j_gene: TRBJ2-1
v_gene: TRBV27

CDR3aa: CATSRGQGVNNEQFF
CDR3nt: TGTGCCACCAGCCGGGGACAGGGGGTGAACAATGAGCAGTTCTTC
d_gene: TRBD1
len: 15
abundance: .
j_gene: TRBJ2-1
v_gene: TRBV15

CDR3aa: CASSYTPGTEAFF
CDR3nt: TGTGCCAGCAGTTACACACCGGGGACTGAAGCTTTCTTT
d_gene: .
len: 13
abundance: once
j_gene: TRBJ1-1
v_gene: TRBV6-5

CDR3aa: CASSLRSGGYNSPLHF
CDR3nt: TGTGCCAGCAGCCTTCGGTCCGGGGGGTATAATTCACCCCTCCACTTT
d_gene: .
len: 16
abundance: .
j_gene: TRBJ1-6
v_gene: TRBV28

CDR3aa: CASNRGKFGYTF
CDR3nt: TGTGCCAGCAACAGGGGGAAGTTTGGCTACACCTTC
d_gene: TRBD1
len: 12
abundance: .
j_gene: TRBJ1-2
v_gene: TRBV2

CDR3aa: CAWSVQGDSPLHF
CDR3nt: TGTGCCTGGAGTGTACAGGGGGATTCACCCCTCCACTTT
d_gene: TRBD1
len: 13
abundance: .
j_gene: TRBJ1-6
v_gene: TRBV30